Given below is one T cell receptor (beta chain) in context. As yet, its antigen is unknown. The method was immunoSEQ multiplex PCR; TCRdb's version includes in-frame clones alone and lacks a portion of them. The sample carries 1.5 million to 2.5 million clones, approximately 94% recorded once. This entry is derived from a study of shared clonotypes between healthy human individuals. Study-wide findings and caveats: Investigators expected sequencing depth to affect clonotype sharing among donors.

Naive CD8 cells comprised CD45RO-negative, CCR7-positively selected cells, excluding terminally differentiated effector memory CD45RA+ cells. In germline, CDR1 is MNHNS, CDR2 SASEGT. The CDR3 is 16 residues long. The V gene end was trimmed by 1 base and the J gene end by 5 bases; junction bases not matched to a gene: 10. The chain links TRBV6-1 to TRBJ2-5; TRBD2 agrees at 7 bases. Sequenced sample: naive CD8+ T cells sorted from blood. The source is a man between 18 and 35 years old in good health. CDR3 in DNA: TGTGCCAGCAGTGAAGACCCCCAGGGAGGGTGGGAGACCCAGTACTTC. It is translated as CASSEDPQGGWETQYF.